The 22 T cell receptor beta chains presented below share a single source sample, sequenced in a study of technical replicates of blood from several donors. Only in-frame clones appear in the TCRdb table, and some are missing; sequencing was by immunoSEQ multiplex PCR. The profile covers over 50,000 clones, with around nine tenths appearing a single time and just over 5% taken by the ten largest. The sample consisted of PBMCs. The receptor source for this set is a human donor in good health. Some clones in this sample may be carry-over from other donors' samples.

In DNA, the CDR3 is TGTGCCAGCAGTGAAGTGGGTCCGGGGCCCCAGCATTTT. Translated, it gives CASSEVGPGPQHF. J is TRBJ1-5 and V is TRBV2; D ambiguous. CDR1 SNHLY and CDR2 FYNNEI come from the germline V gene. The length of the CDR3 is 13 residues. Trimming removed 1 base from V and 9 bases from J, with 10 bases in between. Based on the CDR3 plus reference TRBV2 and TRBJ1-5, the full variable domain is EPEVTQTPSHQVTQMGQEVILRCVPISNHLYFYWYRQILGQKVEFLVSFYNNEISEKSEIFDDQFSVERPDGSNFTLKIRSTKLEDSAMYFCASSEVGPGPQHFGDGTRLSIL.

The gene calls are TRBV7-3 and TRBJ2-5; tentatively, D is TRBD2 (6 bases). CDR3 length: 15 residues. Germline V gene data show CDR1 as SGHTA and CDR2 as FQGTGA. V was trimmed by 4 bases and J by 0 bases, leaving 12 bases between them. CDR3 sequence reads: CASSYRGTHQETQYF. CDR3 bases: TGTGCCAGCAGCTACCGCGGGACCCACCAAGAGACCCAGTACTTC.

This sequence joins TRBV2 and TRBJ2-7; D possibly corresponds to TRBD2 (6 bases). The ends were cut back, 3 bases at V and 7 bases at J, with 7 bases in the middle. The CDR3 runs to 11 residues. CDR1 and CDR2 (germline): SNHLY, FYNNEI. CDR3 sequence (DNA): TGTGCCAGCAGTGAGGGGAGGGAGCAGTACTTC. This translates into CASSEGREQYF.

This rearrangement joins TRBV18 to TRBJ1-1; D gene uncertain. The CDR3 is 14 residues long. Deletions cut 0 bases from V and 7 bases from J, with 12 bases between. Per the germline V gene, CDR1 is KGHSH and CDR2 is LQKENI. The CDR3 bases are TGTGCCAGCTCACCACCGAGGGATGGGGTTGAAGCTTTCTTT. Translation: CASSPPRDGVEAFF.

The CDR3, as DNA: TGCGCCAGCAGCCAAGTCGGGACAGGGGGCTTTTACGAGCAGTACTTC. This encodes CASSQVGTGGFYEQYF. The V call is TRBV4-1, the J call TRBJ2-7, with 12 bases lining up with TRBD1. Per germline, CDR1 MGHRA and CDR2 YSYEKL. This CDR3 region has 16 residues. Losses at the gene ends were 1 base for V and 4 bases for J; bases not matched to a gene: 5.

Here the CDR3 reads CASSPQRLAGGQETQYF. In DNA form, the CDR3 reads TGTGCCAGCAGCCCTCAGCGCCTAGCGGGGGGGCAAGAGACCCAGTACTTC. The chain couples TRBV11-2 to TRBJ2-5, with 12 positions matching TRBD2. Trimming took 5 bases from V and 2 from J; bases not matched to a gene: 9. This CDR3 region has 17 residues. Germline CDR1 reads SGHAT; CDR2 reads FQNNGV.

The chain carries TRBV7-6 and TRBJ2-1; 7 bases are a match to TRBD2. This CDR3 is 15 amino acids long. CDR1 and CDR2 (germline): SGHVS, FNYEAQ. Germline trimming cut 5 bases from V and 5 bases from J; bases unmatched to any gene: 9. CDR3 sequence reads: CASSPWRGSHNEQFF. CDR3 in DNA: TGTGCCAGCAGCCCCTGGCGGGGGAGCCACAATGAGCAGTTCTTC.

This chain uses TRBV6-6 with TRBJ1-2, with D unclear. The CDR3 spans 15 residues. V lost 5 bases, J lost 2 bases, and 15 bases lay in between. Germline V gene sequence: CDR1 MNHNY, CDR2 SVGAGI (reference sequence). CDR3: CASSPYRVLNYGYTF. The CDR3 nucleotides are TGTGCCAGCAGTCCGTACCGGGTCTTGAACTATGGCTACACCTTC.

The V gene is TRBV5-8, the J gene TRBJ1-5; maybe TRBD1 (5 bases). The V gene lost 3 bases and the J gene lost 6 bases, with 13 bases spanning the gap. The CDR3 consists of 14 residues. Germline CDR1 and CDR2: SGHTS and YDEGEE. Here the CDR3 reads CASSWGGRAQPQHF. The CDR3 DNA follows: TGTGCCAGCAGCTGGGGTGGCAGGGCTCAGCCCCAGCATTTT.

The chain recombines TRBV6-5 with TRBJ1-2; maybe TRBD1 (5 bases). CDR3 size: 13 residues. Germline values: CDR1 MNHEY, CDR2 SVGAGI. Between the trimmed V and J ends, which lost 4 bases and 2 bases, there was a span of 8 bases. The CDR3 sequence is CASSLQANYGYTF. DNA for the CDR3: TGTGCCAGCAGTTTACAGGCGAACTATGGCTACACCTTC.

The chain is built from TRBV7-2 and TRBJ2-7; tentatively, D is TRBD1 (6 bases). Germline V CDR1 and CDR2: SGHTA, FQGNSA. The CDR3 runs to 15 residues. Trimming pared 2 bases from V and 3 bases from J, leaving 14 bases between. CDR3 sequence reads: CASSLTAGANYEQYF. The CDR3 DNA sequence: TGTGCCAGCAGCTTAACAGCAGGGGCCAACTACGAGCAGTACTTC.

The V call is TRBV4-1, the J call TRBJ1-2; 10 bases are a match to TRBD1. This CDR3 has 16 residues. Per the germline V gene, CDR1 is MGHRA and CDR2 is YSYEKL. The J segment lost 0 bases and the V segment lost 4 bases, leaving 5 bases of the junction unmatched. This CDR3 is CASSPTGGRSNYGYTF. CDR3 sequence (DNA): TGCGCCAGCAGCCCGACAGGGGGCCGTTCTAACTATGGCTACACCTTC.

V usage is TRBV29-1 and J usage is TRBJ2-7, with unresolved D. This CDR3 is built from 13 residues. CDR1 is SQVTM and CDR2 is ANQGSEA in the germline V gene. V was trimmed by 4 bases and J by 0 bases, leaving 10 bases between them. CDR3 sequence: CSVGGVGSYEQYF. The CDR3 DNA is TGCAGCGTTGGAGGCGTCGGCTCCTACGAGCAGTACTTC.

This clone has just a few counts. This chain uses TRBV9 with TRBJ1-2, with D tentatively TRBD1 (5 bases). V was clipped by 0 bases and J by 4 bases, with 10 bases between them. This CDR3 contains 14 residues. The germline V gene has CDR1 SGDLS and CDR2 YYNGEE. CDR3 in DNA: TGTGCCAGCAGCGTAGGCGGGACTTCCTATGGCTACACCTTC. Protein product: CASSVGGTSYGYTF.

This chain's CDR3 is CASSQGANTEAFF. The CDR3 DNA sequence: TGCGCCAGCAGTCAGGGGGCGAACACTGAAGCTTTCTTT. The chain links TRBV10-2 to TRBJ1-1; TRBD1 aligns across 8 bases. V shed 5 bases and J 1 base; nucleotides not matched to a gene: 0. This CDR3 contains 13 residues. Per germline, CDR1 WSHSY and CDR2 SAAADI.

The chain combines TRBV27 with TRBJ2-7, with 7 bases lining up with TRBD1. The trim removed 5 bases at V and 0 bases at J, leaving 4 bases unmatched. CDR1 is MNHEY and CDR2 is SMNVEV in the germline V gene (reference sequence). This CDR3 has 14 amino acids. This CDR3 reads CASSRDRASYEQYF. CDR3 in DNA: TGTGCCAGCAGTCGCGACAGGGCCTCCTACGAGCAGTACTTC.

The V gene is TRBV6-1, the J gene TRBJ1-4, with TRBD1 identical over 10 bases. Germline V gives CDR1 MNHNS, CDR2 SASEGT. CDR3 size: 14 residues. V shed 6 bases, J shed 5 bases, and the junction held 3 bases outside the gene matches. CDR3 sequence reads: CASRRDRGNEKLFF. The CDR3 nucleotides read TGTGCCAGCAGGCGGGACAGGGGCAATGAAAAACTGTTTTTT.

The genes are TRBV6-1 and TRBJ1-1, with D perhaps TRBD1 (5 bases). CDR3 length: 15 residues. Trimming shortened V by 8 bases and J by 0 bases, and 16 bases separated the two germline ends. Per germline, CDR1 MNHNS and CDR2 SASEGT. The CDR3 loop is CASGASSGLNTEAFF. CDR3 coding DNA: TGTGCCAGCGGGGCGTCGTCAGGGTTGAACACTGAAGCTTTCTTT.

The V call is TRBV29-1, the J call TRBJ2-1, with 10 bases lining up with TRBD2. Trimming took 5 bases from V and 6 from J; bases not matched to a gene: 13. This CDR3 is 16 amino acids long. Looked up from germline, CDR1 is SQVTM and CDR2 is ANQGSEA. The CDR3 is CSVPHPQREGFNEQFF. In nucleotides, the CDR3 is TGCAGCGTTCCCCACCCCCAGCGGGAGGGCTTCAATGAGCAGTTCTTC.

This clone was observed a few times. This chain connects TRBV30 to TRBJ2-1; a possible D gene is TRBD1 (5 bases). Trimming pared 4 bases from V and 0 bases from J, leaving 10 bases between. The CDR3 is made up of 14 amino acids. The V gene's germline CDR1 is GTSNPN and CDR2 SVGIG (reference sequence). The CDR3 DNA reads TGTGCCTGGACTAGGGGTCGCTCCTACAATGAGCAGTTCTTC. This sequence encodes CAWTRGRSYNEQFF.

The V gene is TRBV7-9, the J gene TRBJ1-1; a possible D gene is TRBD1 (5 bases). Trimming shortened V by 2 bases and J by 4 bases, and 17 bases separated the two germline ends. CDR3 length equals 16 residues. The V gene's germline CDR1 is SEHNR and CDR2 FQNEAQ (reference sequence). The CDR3, as DNA: TGTGCCAGCAGCTTACTCGGGTGGGGGGAGGGCACTGAAGCTTTCTTT. Its protein is CASSLLGWGEGTEAFF.

This clone was detected only once. The chain uses TRBV2 and TRBJ1-4; TRBD1 aligns across 7 bases. The CDR3 runs to 16 residues. Per the germline V gene, CDR1 is SNHLY and CDR2 is FYNNEI. V dropped 0 bases and J dropped 12; count of bases not matched to a gene: 13. As DNA, the CDR3 is TGTGCCAGCAGTGAAGCAGGGGGCGCGTCCCTCGGGGAACTGTTTTTT. This gives the protein CASSEAGGASLGELFF.